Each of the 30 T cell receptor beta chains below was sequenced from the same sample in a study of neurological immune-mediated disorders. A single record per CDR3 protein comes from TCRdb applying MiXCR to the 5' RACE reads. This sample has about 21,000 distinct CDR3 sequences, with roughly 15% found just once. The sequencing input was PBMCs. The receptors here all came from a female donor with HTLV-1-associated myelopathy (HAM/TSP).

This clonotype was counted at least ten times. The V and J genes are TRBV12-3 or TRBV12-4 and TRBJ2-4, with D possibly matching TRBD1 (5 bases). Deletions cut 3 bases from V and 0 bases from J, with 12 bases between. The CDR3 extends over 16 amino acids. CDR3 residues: CASSFSVQGAKNIQYF. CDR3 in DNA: TGTGCCAGCAGTTTTTCTGTCCAGGGAGCCAAAAACATTCAGTACTTC.

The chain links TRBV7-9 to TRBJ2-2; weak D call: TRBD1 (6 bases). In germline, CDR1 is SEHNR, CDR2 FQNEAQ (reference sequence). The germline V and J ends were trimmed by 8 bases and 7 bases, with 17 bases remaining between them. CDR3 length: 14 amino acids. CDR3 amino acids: CASLLDRSNGELFF. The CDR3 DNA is TGTGCCAGCCTCCTTGACAGGTCAAACGGGGAGCTGTTTTTT.

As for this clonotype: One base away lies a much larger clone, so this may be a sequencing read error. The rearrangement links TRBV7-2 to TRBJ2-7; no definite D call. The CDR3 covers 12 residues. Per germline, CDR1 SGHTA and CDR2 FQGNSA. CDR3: CAGSQASYEQYF. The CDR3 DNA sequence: TGTGCCGGCAGCCAGGCGTCCTACGAGCAGTACTTC.

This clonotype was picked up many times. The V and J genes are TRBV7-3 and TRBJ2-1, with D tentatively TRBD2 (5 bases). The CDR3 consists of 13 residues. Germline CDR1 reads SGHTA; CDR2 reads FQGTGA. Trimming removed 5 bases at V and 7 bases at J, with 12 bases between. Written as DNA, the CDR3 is TGTGCCAGCAGCCGGGGTCCGAGTAATGAGCAGTTCTTC. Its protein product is CASSRGPSNEQFF.

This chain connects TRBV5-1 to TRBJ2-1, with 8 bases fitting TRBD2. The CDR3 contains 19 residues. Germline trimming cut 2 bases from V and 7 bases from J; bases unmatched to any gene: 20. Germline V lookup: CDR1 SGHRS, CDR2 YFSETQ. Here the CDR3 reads CASSFRSVGGVGTRNEQFF. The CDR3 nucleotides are TGCGCCAGCAGCTTCAGGAGTGTGGGGGGTGTGGGGACTAGGAATGAGCAGTTCTTC. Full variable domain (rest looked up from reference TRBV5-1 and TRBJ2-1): KAGVTQTPRYLIKTRGQQVTLSCSPISGHRSVSWYQQTPGQGLQFLFEYFSETQRNKGNFPGRFSGRQFSNSRSEMNVSTLELGDSALYLCASSFRSVGGVGTRNEQFFGPGTRLTVL.

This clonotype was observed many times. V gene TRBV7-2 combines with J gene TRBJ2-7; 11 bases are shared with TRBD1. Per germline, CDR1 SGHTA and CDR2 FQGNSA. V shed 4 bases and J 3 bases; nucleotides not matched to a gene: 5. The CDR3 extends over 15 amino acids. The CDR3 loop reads CASSSDRGHHYEQYF. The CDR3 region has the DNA TGTGCCAGCAGCTCGGACAGGGGGCATCACTACGAGCAGTACTTC.

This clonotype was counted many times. CDR3 nucleotides: TGTGCCAGCGGCCCGCGCGTCCCCTACAATGAGCAGTTCTTC. Translation gives CASGPRVPYNEQFF. The V call is TRBV12-3 or TRBV12-4, the J call TRBJ2-1; D remains unclear. V was cut by 8 bases and J by 2 bases, with 13 bases left in between. The CDR3 is 14 amino acids.

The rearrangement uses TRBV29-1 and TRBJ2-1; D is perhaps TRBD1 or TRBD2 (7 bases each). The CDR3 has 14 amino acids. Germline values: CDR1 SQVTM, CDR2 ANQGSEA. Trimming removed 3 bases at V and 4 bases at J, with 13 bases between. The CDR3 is CSVDGRGGYNEQFF. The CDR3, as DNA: TGCAGCGTTGACGGCAGGGGGGGTTACAATGAGCAGTTCTTC.

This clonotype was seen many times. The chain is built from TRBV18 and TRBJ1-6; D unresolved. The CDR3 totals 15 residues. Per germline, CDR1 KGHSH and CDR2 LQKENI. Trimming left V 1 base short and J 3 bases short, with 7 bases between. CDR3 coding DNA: TGTGCCAGCTCACCACAGGGAGACTATAATTCACCCCTCCACTTT. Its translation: CASSPQGDYNSPLHF.

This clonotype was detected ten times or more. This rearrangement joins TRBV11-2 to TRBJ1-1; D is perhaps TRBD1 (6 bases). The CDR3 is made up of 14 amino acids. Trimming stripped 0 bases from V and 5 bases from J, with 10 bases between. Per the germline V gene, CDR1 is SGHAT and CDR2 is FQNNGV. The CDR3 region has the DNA TGTGCCAGCAGCTTAGATGGGGGCGGGACTGAAGCTTTCTTT. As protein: CASSLDGGGTEAFF.

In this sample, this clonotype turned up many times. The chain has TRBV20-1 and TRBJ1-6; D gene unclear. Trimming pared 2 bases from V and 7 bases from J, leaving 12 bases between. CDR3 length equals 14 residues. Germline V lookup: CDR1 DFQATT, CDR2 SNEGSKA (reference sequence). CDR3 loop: CSARSPRPNSPLHF. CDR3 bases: TGCAGTGCTAGATCCCCGCGCCCAAATTCACCCCTCCACTTT.

Written as DNA, the CDR3 is TGTGCCAGCAGCTTAGACAGGAAAAACTTGTACGAGCAGTACTTC. Amino acid sequence: CASSLDRKNLYEQYF. This chain connects TRBV7-8 to TRBJ2-7, with D possibly TRBD1 on 5 matching bases. V dropped 1 base and J dropped 4 bases, with 14 bases sitting between them. The CDR3 covers 15 residues. Germline loops: CDR1 SGHVS, CDR2 FQNEAQ.

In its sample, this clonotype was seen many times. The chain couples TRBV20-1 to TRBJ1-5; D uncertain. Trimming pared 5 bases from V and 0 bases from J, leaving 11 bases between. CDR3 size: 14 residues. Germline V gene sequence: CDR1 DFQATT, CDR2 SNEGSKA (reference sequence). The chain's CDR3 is CSAGSWNSNQPQHF. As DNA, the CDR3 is TGCAGTGCTGGGTCGTGGAATAGCAATCAGCCCCAGCATTTT.

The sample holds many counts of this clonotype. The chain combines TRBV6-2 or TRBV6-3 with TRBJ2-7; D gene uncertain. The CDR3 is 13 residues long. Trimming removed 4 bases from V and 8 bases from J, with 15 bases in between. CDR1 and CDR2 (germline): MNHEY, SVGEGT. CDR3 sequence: CASSSSGSYQQYF. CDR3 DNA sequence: TGTGCCAGCAGTTCTAGTGGGTCGTACCAGCAGTACTTC.

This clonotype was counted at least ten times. CDR3 nucleotides: TGCAGTGCCCCACCCTTTGGACAGGGGGCGAACACTGAAGCTTTCTTT. It is translated as CSAPPFGQGANTEAFF. This chain uses TRBV20-1 with TRBJ1-1, with 11 bases fitting TRBD1. Trimming took 6 bases from V and 1 from J; bases not matched to a gene: 10. Germline CDR1 and CDR2: DFQATT and SNEGSKA (reference sequence). CDR3 length: 16 amino acids.

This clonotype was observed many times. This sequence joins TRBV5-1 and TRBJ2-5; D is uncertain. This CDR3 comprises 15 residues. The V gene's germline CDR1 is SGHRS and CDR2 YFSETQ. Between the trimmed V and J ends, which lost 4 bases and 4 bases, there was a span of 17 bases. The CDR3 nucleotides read TGCGCCAGCAGCATCGTCCCGGAGTCTGGAGAGACCCAGTACTTC. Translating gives CASSIVPESGETQYF.

CDR3 sequence reads: CASSQEGGRLFF. The DNA for the CDR3 is TGTGCCAGCAGCCAAGAAGGGGGCAGGCTGTTTTTT. V is TRBV3-1 and J is TRBJ1-4, with 7 bases that match TRBD1. Germline V gives CDR1 LGHDT, CDR2 YNNKEL (reference sequence). The CDR3 is made up of 12 amino acids. Unmatched junction bases numbered 3, after V lost 0 bases and J lost 14 bases. The complete variable domain, with remaining parts taken from reference TRBV3-1 and TRBJ1-4, reads DTAVSQTPKYLVTQMGNDKSIKCEQNLGHDTMYWYKQDSKKFLKIMFSYNNKELIINETVPNRFSPKSPDKAHLNLHINSLELGDSAVYFCASSQEGGRLFFGSGTQLSVL.

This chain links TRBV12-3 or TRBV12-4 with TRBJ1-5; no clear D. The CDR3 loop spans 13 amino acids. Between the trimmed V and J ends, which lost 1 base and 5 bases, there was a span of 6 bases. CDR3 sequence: CASSLGSDQPQHF. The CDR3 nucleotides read TGTGCCAGCAGTTTAGGGAGTGATCAGCCCCAGCATTTT.

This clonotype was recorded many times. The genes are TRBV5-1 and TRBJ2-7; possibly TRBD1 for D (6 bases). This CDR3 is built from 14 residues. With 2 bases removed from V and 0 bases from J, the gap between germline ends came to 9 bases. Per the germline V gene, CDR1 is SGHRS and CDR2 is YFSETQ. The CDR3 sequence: CASSFGTISYEQYF. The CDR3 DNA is TGCGCCAGCAGCTTCGGGACAATCTCCTACGAGCAGTACTTC.

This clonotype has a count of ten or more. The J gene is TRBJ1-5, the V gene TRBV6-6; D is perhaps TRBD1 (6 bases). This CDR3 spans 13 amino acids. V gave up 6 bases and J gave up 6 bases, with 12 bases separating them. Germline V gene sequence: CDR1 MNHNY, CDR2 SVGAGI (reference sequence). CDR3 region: CASRQGESQPQHF. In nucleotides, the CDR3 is TGTGCCAGCAGACAGGGTGAAAGTCAGCCCCAGCATTTT.

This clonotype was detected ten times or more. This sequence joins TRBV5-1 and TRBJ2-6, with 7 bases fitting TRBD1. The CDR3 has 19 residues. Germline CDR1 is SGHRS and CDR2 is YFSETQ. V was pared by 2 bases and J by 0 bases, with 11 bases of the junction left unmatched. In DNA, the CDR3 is TGCGCCAGCAGCTTCTTCTCGACAGGGCAGAGCTCTGGGGCCAACGTCCTGACTTTC. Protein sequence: CASSFFSTGQSSGANVLTF.

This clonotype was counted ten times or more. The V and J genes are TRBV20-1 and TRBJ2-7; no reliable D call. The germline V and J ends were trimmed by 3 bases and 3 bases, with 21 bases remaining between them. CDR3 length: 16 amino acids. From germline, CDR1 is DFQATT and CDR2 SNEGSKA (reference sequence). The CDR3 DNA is TGCAGTGCTAGGCCCCCGGGTAGTACAAATTTCTACGAGCAGTACTTC. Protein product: CSARPPGSTNFYEQYF.

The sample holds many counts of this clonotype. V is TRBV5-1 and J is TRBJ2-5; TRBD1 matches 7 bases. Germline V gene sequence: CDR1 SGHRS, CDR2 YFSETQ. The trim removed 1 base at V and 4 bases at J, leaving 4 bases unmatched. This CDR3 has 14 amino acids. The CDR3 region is CASSLYNRGETQYF. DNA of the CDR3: TGCGCCAGCAGCTTGTACAACAGGGGAGAGACCCAGTACTTC.

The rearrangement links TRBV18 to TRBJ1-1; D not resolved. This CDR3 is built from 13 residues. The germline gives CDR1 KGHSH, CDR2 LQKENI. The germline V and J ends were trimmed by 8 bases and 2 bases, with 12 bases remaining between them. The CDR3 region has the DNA TGTGCCAGCAAATGGAAGGGCAACACTGAAGCTTTCTTT. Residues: CASKWKGNTEAFF.

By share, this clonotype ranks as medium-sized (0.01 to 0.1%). The CDR3 here is CASSLAGVYNEQFF. The CDR3 DNA reads TGTGCCAGCAGCTTAGCAGGGGTCTACAATGAGCAGTTCTTC. The chain recombines TRBV7-2 with TRBJ2-1; D may be TRBD1 (5 bases). Germline CDR1 SGHTA, CDR2 FQGNSA. V was trimmed by 0 bases and J by 3 bases, leaving 6 bases between them. This CDR3 is built from 14 residues.

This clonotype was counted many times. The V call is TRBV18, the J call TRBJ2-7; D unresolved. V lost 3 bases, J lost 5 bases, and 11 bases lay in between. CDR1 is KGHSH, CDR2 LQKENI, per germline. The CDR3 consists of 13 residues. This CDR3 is CASSPRATDEQYF. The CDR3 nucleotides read TGTGCCAGCTCACCTAGGGCGACGGACGAGCAGTACTTC.

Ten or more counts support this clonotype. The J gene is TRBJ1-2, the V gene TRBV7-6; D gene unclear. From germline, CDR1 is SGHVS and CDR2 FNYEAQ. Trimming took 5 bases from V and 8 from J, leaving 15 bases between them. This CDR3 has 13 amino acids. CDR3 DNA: TGTGCCAGCAGCCTGTCGGCAGCGGGAGGCTACACCTTC. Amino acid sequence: CASSLSAAGGYTF. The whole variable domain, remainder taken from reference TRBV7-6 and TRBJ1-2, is GAGVSQSPRYKVTKRGQDVALRCDPISGHVSLYWYRQALGQGPEFLTYFNYEAQQDKSGLPNDRFSAERPEGSISTLTIQRTEQRDSAMYRCASSLSAAGGYTFGSGTRLTVV.

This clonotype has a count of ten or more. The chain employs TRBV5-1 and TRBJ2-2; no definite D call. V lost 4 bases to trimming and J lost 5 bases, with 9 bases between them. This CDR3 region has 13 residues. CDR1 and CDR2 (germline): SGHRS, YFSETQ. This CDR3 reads CASSPDATGELFF. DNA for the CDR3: TGCGCCAGCAGCCCGGACGCTACCGGGGAGCTGTTTTTT. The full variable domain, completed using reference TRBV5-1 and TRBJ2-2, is KAGVTQTPRYLIKTRGQQVTLSCSPISGHRSVSWYQQTPGQGLQFLFEYFSETQRNKGNFPGRFSGRQFSNSRSEMNVSTLELGDSALYLCASSPDATGELFFGEGSRLTVL.

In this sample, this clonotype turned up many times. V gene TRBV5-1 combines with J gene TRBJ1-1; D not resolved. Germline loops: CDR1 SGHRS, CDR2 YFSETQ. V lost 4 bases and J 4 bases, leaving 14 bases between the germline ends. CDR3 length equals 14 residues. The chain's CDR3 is CASSPSSGRTEAFF. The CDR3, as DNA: TGCGCCAGCAGCCCTTCCAGTGGACGCACTGAAGCTTTCTTT.

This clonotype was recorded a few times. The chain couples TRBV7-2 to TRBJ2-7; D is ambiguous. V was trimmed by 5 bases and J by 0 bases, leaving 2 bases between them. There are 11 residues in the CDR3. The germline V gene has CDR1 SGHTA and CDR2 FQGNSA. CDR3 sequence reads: CASSRSYEQYF. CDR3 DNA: TGTGCCAGCAGCCGCTCCTACGAGCAGTACTTC.